Each of the 16 T cell receptor beta chains below was sequenced from the same sample in a study of CD8 T cells in ankylosing spondylitis. One entry per CDR3 protein results from TCRdb running MiXCR on the 5' RACE reads. The table includes a few hundred thousand distinct CDR3 sequences, roughly 10% detected once. Sequencing input: blood, either unsorted or a sorted T cell fraction (not recorded which). The receptors shown here come from a male donor with ankylosing spondylitis or in good health (not recorded which).

On this clonotype: This may be a read error: a much more frequent sequence differs by one nucleotide. DNA for the CDR3: TGTGGCAGCAGTTTAGACCCGCCCACTGAAGCTTTCTTT. Its translation is CGSSLDPPTEAFF. The rearrangement uses TRBV12-3 or TRBV12-4 and TRBJ1-1; no firm D call. The length of the CDR3 is 13 residues.

There are many counts of this clonotype. The CDR3 region is CASSLLAGAYEQYF. CDR3 nucleotides: TGTGCCAGCAGTTTACTGGCGGGAGCCTACGAGCAGTACTTC. This chain connects TRBV27 to TRBJ2-7, with 7 bases lining up with TRBD2. There are 14 residues in the CDR3. CDR1 and CDR2 (germline): MNHEY, SMNVEV (reference sequence). V shed 2 bases and J 2 bases; nucleotides not matched to a gene: 3.

There are a few counts of this clonotype. The V gene is TRBV3-1, the J gene TRBJ1-5; D is perhaps TRBD1 (6 bases). Germline V gene data show CDR1 as LGHDT and CDR2 as YNNKEL (reference sequence). The CDR3 spans 15 residues. V was shortened by 0 bases and J by 7 bases, with 13 bases between the two germline ends. The CDR3 region has the DNA TGTGCCAGCAGCCAAGATGCGAGGGGGGGCCAGCCCCAGCATTTT. Translated, it gives CASSQDARGGQPQHF.

The chain recombines TRBV7-9 with TRBJ1-2; unclear D gene. CDR3 length: 13 amino acids. Trimming shortened V by 2 bases and J by 3 bases, and 7 bases separated the two germline ends. CDR1 and CDR2 (germline): SEHNR, FQNEAQ (reference sequence). CDR3 in DNA: TGTGCCAGCAGCTTAAACATCGACTATGGCTACACCTTC. Encoded protein: CASSLNIDYGYTF.

This clonotype has only a few counts. A much larger clone sits a single nucleotide away, making a read error possible. The chain couples TRBV15 to TRBJ2-1; TRBD2 agrees at 8 bases. The germline V gene has CDR1 LNHNV and CDR2 YYDKDF (reference sequence). This CDR3 has 16 residues. Here the CDR3 DNA reads TGTGCCACCAACAGAGAGGAGATTAGCGGGACTAATGAGCAGTTCTTC. Translating gives CATNREEISGTNEQFF.

There are many counts of this clonotype. The chain carries TRBV5-1 and TRBJ2-5; maybe TRBD2 (5 bases). Trimming stripped 4 bases from V and 1 base from J, with 11 bases between. Germline loops: CDR1 SGHRS, CDR2 YFSETQ. The CDR3 is made up of 14 amino acids. CDR3 loop: CASSPLDPQETQYF. The CDR3 bases are TGCGCCAGCAGCCCACTAGACCCCCAAGAGACCCAGTACTTC.

This clonotype was seen many times. Written as DNA, the CDR3 is TGCGCCAGTCTCCCTCGGAATGGCTACACCTTC. As protein: CASLPRNGYTF. The chain links TRBV10-1 to TRBJ1-2; D is undetermined. The CDR3 runs to 11 residues. Trimming stripped 9 bases from V and 6 bases from J, with 11 bases between. Germline V lookup: CDR1 WNHNN, CDR2 SYGVQD (reference sequence).

The chain combines TRBV5-1 with TRBJ2-2; 10 nucleotides align to TRBD2. This CDR3 comprises 15 residues. The junction had 7 bases not matched to a gene; V was cut back by 5 bases and J by 6 bases. Germline CDR1 is SGHRS and CDR2 is YFSETQ. DNA of the CDR3: TGCGCCAGCAGGCGGCTAGCGGGGGAGTCCGGGGAGCTGTTTTTT. Translated, it gives CASRRLAGESGELFF. Looking up the rest from reference TRBV5-1 and TRBJ2-2 gives the full variable domain: KAGVTQTPRYLIKTRGQQVTLSCSPISGHRSVSWYQQTPGQGLQFLFEYFSETQRNKGNFPGRFSGRQFSNSRSEMNVSTLELGDSALYLCASRRLAGESGELFFGEGSRLTVL.

The sample holds a few counts of this clonotype. The gene calls are TRBV10-1 and TRBJ1-5; TRBD1 agrees at 9 bases. With V trimmed by 10 bases and J by 7 bases, 11 bases remained unmatched. Germline V gene data show CDR1 as WNHNN and CDR2 as SYGVQD (reference sequence). The CDR3 is 14 residues long. Here the CDR3 DNA reads TGCGCCACCACAGGACAGGGGATCCAACAGCCCCAGCATTTT. Its protein product is CATTGQGIQQPQHF.

This clonotype has more than one count but fewer than ten. The chain joins TRBV5-1 to TRBJ2-7, with 9 positions matching TRBD1. The CDR3 runs to 15 residues. V dropped 3 bases and J dropped 3; count of bases not matched to a gene: 7. Germline lookup yields CDR1 SGHRS and CDR2 YFSETQ. CDR3 in amino acids: CASSSTRDRDYEQYF. Written as DNA, the CDR3 is TGCGCCAGCAGCTCCACCCGGGACAGGGACTACGAGCAGTACTTC.

This rearrangement joins TRBV3-1 to TRBJ2-5, with D tentatively TRBD2 (6 bases). With 1 base removed from V and 4 bases from J, the gap between germline ends came to 16 bases. The germline CDR1 and CDR2 sequences are LGHDT and YNNKEL (reference sequence). The CDR3 has 16 amino acids. In DNA form, the CDR3 reads TGTGCCAGCAGCCAAGTCTCGCCGGAGGGGTCAGAGACCCAGTACTTC. It specifies CASSQVSPEGSETQYF.

This rearrangement joins TRBV7-6 to TRBJ1-4; 8 bases agree with TRBD1. Trimming cost V 3 bases and J 6 bases; bases outside gene matches: 3. The CDR3 loop spans 14 amino acids. CDR1 is SGHVS, CDR2 FNYEAQ, per germline. In DNA form, the CDR3 reads TGTGCCAGCAGCTTGGAACAGGGGGATGAAAAACTGTTTTTT. Translated: CASSLEQGDEKLFF.

This clonotype was seen more than once but under ten times. The chain recombines TRBV7-2 with TRBJ2-3; 8 bases agree with TRBD2. Germline assignment: CDR1 SGHTA and CDR2 FQGNSA. V shed 3 bases, J shed 1 base, and the junction held 3 bases outside the gene matches. CDR3 length equals 15 residues. The CDR3 reads CASSFGAGGTDTQYF. DNA for the CDR3: TGTGCCAGCAGCTTCGGAGCGGGGGGCACAGATACGCAGTATTTT. Full variable domain (rest looked up from reference TRBV7-2 and TRBJ2-3): GAGVSQSPSNKVTEKGKDVELRCDPISGHTALYWYRQSLGQGLEFLIYFQGNSAPDKSGLPSDRFSAERTGGSVSTLTIQRTQQEDSAVYLCASSFGAGGTDTQYFGPGTRLTVL.

The sample holds a few counts of this clonotype. The rearrangement links TRBV7-8 to TRBJ2-1, with 7 bases lining up with TRBD1. This CDR3 region has 17 residues. V shed 1 base and J 2 bases; nucleotides not matched to a gene: 8. Germline V lookup: CDR1 SGHVS, CDR2 FQNEAQ. The chain's CDR3 is CASSLGVGGQAYNEQFF. In nucleotides, the CDR3 is TGTGCCAGCAGCTTAGGCGTGGGTGGACAGGCCTACAATGAGCAGTTCTTC.

Ten or more counts support this clonotype. This chain uses TRBV7-2 with TRBJ1-5, with D perhaps TRBD1 (5 bases). Germline CDR1 is SGHTA and CDR2 is FQGNSA. The CDR3 totals 13 residues. V gave up 4 bases and J gave up 4 bases, with 8 bases separating them. The CDR3 is CASSWDGNQPQHF. The CDR3 bases are TGTGCCAGCAGCTGGGACGGAAATCAGCCCCAGCATTTT.

The gene calls are TRBV29-1 and TRBJ2-1, with TRBD2 matching 15 bases. V trimming: 2 bases; J trimming: 4 bases; junction bases outside the gene matches: 6. Germline V gives CDR1 SQVTM, CDR2 ANQGSEA. This CDR3 has 17 residues. This CDR3 is CSVEPFGLAGGYNEQFF. The CDR3 bases are TGCAGCGTTGAACCCTTTGGACTAGCGGGAGGGTACAATGAGCAGTTCTTC.